This note documents a single T cell receptor beta chain sequence. Its binding antigen is unknown. The germline V gene (reference sequence) supplies CDR1 LGHDT and CDR2 YNNKEL. Taken from cysteine to phenylalanine, the CDR3 has 16 residues. Only the protein sequence is given. The instrument was a NextSeq 550. The Human TCR Profiling Kit (MiLaboratory) was used to prepare UMI-labeled 5' RACE TRB cDNA libraries. cDNA synthesis used the entire amount of extracted RNA, and PCR amplification then used the entire amount of cDNA produced. Libraries were prepared in parallel using an identical number of PCR cycles. The published analysis was carried out like this. About 54,000 +/- 9,700 unique UMI-labeled TRB cDNA molecules per library were extracted with MIGEC and MiXCR, with at least two reads per UMI required. Each library averaged about 40,000 +/- 10,000 functional in-frame TRB CDR3 nucleotide clonotypes without stop codons. After each sample was downsampled to 5000 UMI-labeled TRB molecules, VDJtools was used to calculate diversity metrics such as normalized Shannon-Wiener and Chao1. For the central five CDR3 residues, VDJtools calculated physicochemical properties weighted by clonotype size, namely interaction energy, strength, volume and Kidera factor 4. Each CDR3 protein sequence appears as one entry after TCRdb reprocessed the reads, and no DNA is included. The V and J calls and clone size are TCRdb's, not the authors'. This sample's table lists roughly 48,000 distinct CDR3 sequences. Approximately 16% of the sample comes from the top ten.

This sample was taken from a study of CXCR3-negative and CXCR3-positive naive CD8 T cells (dated by TCRdb to 2018 to 2020). In terms of the full investigation: In total, about 150 million TRB reads were obtained, which works out to roughly 1.5 +/- 0.3 million reads per library. Diversity and physicochemical repertoire analyses covered some ten donors pooled from two independent experiments. Naive subsets from about 5 donors and memory cells from 3 donors were included in the TRBV-TRBJ cluster analysis. What the authors observed across the whole study: Because surface CD5, which is linked to self-reactivity in mice, was comparable between the naive subsets, TCR interaction strength was also inferred from TRB CDR3 physicochemical properties. CXCR3 expression partially decreased after cryopreservation, so most assays used freshly isolated PBMCs. Naive CXCR3-negative and CXCR3-positive cells from the same donor showed similar TRBV-TRBJ usage, whereas memory cells showed distinct patterns. Comparably high repertoire diversity was found in both naive subsets, whereas much lower repertoire diversity was found in memory CD8+ T cells.

For every CD8+ T cell subset, some 310,000 cells were flow-sorted straight into RLT lysis buffer, and each subset was sorted in triplicate. Standard density gradient centrifugation was used to isolate peripheral blood mononuclear cells from buffy coats. Total RNA was extracted from sorted cells using an RNeasy Mini Kit. This receptor was identified in a human donor in good health. Some clones in this sample may be carry-over from other donors' samples. Material for sequencing was memory CD8+ T cells from blood. According to the study, the label for this sample's cell subset or site signals: conventional CD8+ memory T cells (TMEM), sorted as controls. The chain links TRBV3-1 with TRBJ2-7; the D call of TRBD1 rests on TCRdb alone, since no DNA is present to check it. The CDR3 reads as follows: CASSPRQRTFSYEQYF.